Below, 17 T cell receptor beta chains from the same sample are listed, as sequenced in a study of identical twins. In TCRdb, the 5' RACE reads were re-called with MiXCR into one record per CDR3 protein. Of around 690,000 distinct CDR3 sequences listed, 21% are singletons. These data were also reused for a study on T cells expressing NK-cell markers.

Sequencing used PBMCs. These receptor sequences come from a woman under 30 in good health.

The rearrangement links TRBV7-9 to TRBJ1-2, with a possible D match to TRBD1 (6 bases). Germline V gene sequence: CDR1 SEHNR, CDR2 FQNEAQ (reference sequence). Trimming cost V 4 bases and J 7 bases, with 13 bases left between them. This CDR3 contains 13 residues. The CDR3: CASSYGGRSGYTF. In DNA, the CDR3 is TGTGCCAGCAGCTACGGGGGGCGCAGTGGCTACACCTTC.

This clonotype occurred a few times. This chain joins TRBV12-3 or TRBV12-4 and TRBJ1-3; D is unresolved. This CDR3 has 15 amino acids. V was cut by 7 bases and J by 0 bases, with 13 bases left in between. CDR3 amino acids: CASTPEVLSGNTIYF. The CDR3 nucleotides are TGTGCCAGCACCCCGGAAGTCCTCTCTGGAAACACCATATATTTT.

The V call is TRBV20-1, the J call TRBJ2-3; 11 positions match TRBD2. V gave up 5 bases and J gave up 1 base; unmatched junction bases: 11. CDR1 and CDR2 from the germline V gene are DFQATT and SNEGSKA (reference sequence). The CDR3 consists of 17 residues. The CDR3 protein is CSARILQLAGGTDTQYF. The CDR3, as DNA: TGCAGTGCTCGAATCCTCCAACTAGCGGGAGGCACAGATACGCAGTATTTT.

This sequence joins TRBV2 and TRBJ1-1; 11 nucleotides match TRBD1. This CDR3 is built from 14 residues. Germline V CDR1 and CDR2: SNHLY, FYNNEI. V shed 8 bases and J 4 bases; nucleotides not matched to a gene: 6. CDR3 loop: CASAPGQGGTEAFF. Written as DNA, the CDR3 is TGTGCCAGCGCACCGGGACAGGGGGGCACTGAAGCTTTCTTT.

The chain carries TRBV12-3 or TRBV12-4 and TRBJ2-1, with 9 bases aligning to TRBD2. The CDR3 length is 15 residues. With V trimmed by 6 bases and J by 9 bases, 12 bases remained unmatched. The CDR3 DNA follows: TGTGCCAGCAGCTTCGGGACTAGCTCAGGGGGTGAGCAGTTCTTC. Its protein is CASSFGTSSGGEQFF.

The CDR3 reads CASSVASGRRETQYF. CDR3 in DNA: TGTGCCAGCAGCGTGGCTAGCGGGAGAAGGGAGACCCAGTACTTC. V is TRBV9 and J is TRBJ2-5, with TRBD2 matching over 10 bases. CDR3 length equals 15 residues. V lost 2 bases and J lost 5; bases outside the gene matches: 6. The germline gives CDR1 SGDLS, CDR2 YYNGEE.

The chain links TRBV4-3 to TRBJ2-2; unclear D gene. The germline V gene has CDR1 LGHNA and CDR2 YSLEER. V shed 3 bases and J shed 4 bases, with 6 bases lying between them. The CDR3 extends over 13 amino acids. The CDR3 DNA reads TGCGCCAGCAGCCATCCTGTCACCGGGGAGCTGTTTTTT. Encoded protein: CASSHPVTGELFF.

The rearrangement joins TRBV5-1 to TRBJ2-1, with 10 bases that match TRBD1. This CDR3 has 15 amino acids. Germline CDR1 SGHRS, CDR2 YFSETQ. Germline trimming cut 8 bases from V and 8 bases from J; bases unmatched to any gene: 13. The CDR3 loop is CASGQTGGDVDEQFF. As DNA, the CDR3 is TGCGCCAGTGGGCAGACAGGGGGCGACGTCGATGAGCAGTTCTTC.

The rearrangement uses TRBV27 and TRBJ2-2; D unclear. This CDR3 has 14 amino acids. V was pared by 2 bases and J by 6 bases, with 10 bases between. CDR1 is MNHEY and CDR2 is SMNVEV in the germline V gene (reference sequence). The chain's CDR3 is CASSLVEAAGELFF. The CDR3 DNA reads as TGTGCCAGCAGTTTAGTCGAAGCCGCCGGGGAGCTGTTTTTT.

The V gene is TRBV20-1, the J gene TRBJ2-1; TRBD1 matches 8 bases. The V gene's germline CDR1 is DFQATT and CDR2 SNEGSKA (reference sequence). V lost 4 bases to trimming and J lost 6 bases; unmatched junction nucleotides: 11. CDR3 length: 15 amino acids. CDR3 sequence: CSATNGQGIANEQFF. The CDR3 bases are TGCAGTGCTACCAACGGACAGGGTATTGCCAATGAGCAGTTCTTC.

This clonotype came up a few times. The chain joins TRBV12-3 or TRBV12-4 to TRBJ1-2, with 8 bases matching TRBD1. J gave up 5 bases and V 6 bases, and 8 bases lay outside the gene matches. The CDR3 length is 14 residues. The CDR3 loop is CASSRKQGGYGYTF. Written as DNA, the CDR3 is TGTGCCAGCAGCCGGAAACAGGGGGGATATGGCTACACCTTC.

For the CDR3, the DNA is TGTGCCAGCAGCTCTAGACAGCCCGGCTCTAAAGCTTTCTTT. As protein: CASSSRQPGSKAFF. The chain has TRBV3-1 and TRBJ1-1; D is possibly TRBD1 (5 bases). Per germline, CDR1 LGHDT and CDR2 YNNKEL (reference sequence). V lost 5 bases to trimming and J lost 9 bases, with 19 bases between them. The CDR3 consists of 14 residues.

The rearrangement uses TRBV4-3 and TRBJ2-5, with unresolved D. The CDR3 consists of 13 residues. The germline V gene encodes CDR1 LGHNA and CDR2 YSLEER. The V gene lost 0 bases and the J gene lost 5 bases, with 7 bases spanning the gap. CDR3 DNA: TGCGCCAGCAGCCAAGATGTAAGGGAGACCCAGTACTTC. This codes for CASSQDVRETQYF.

The chain has TRBV10-3 and TRBJ1-6, with D unresolved. The germline V gene encodes CDR1 ENHRY and CDR2 SYGVKD. This CDR3 contains 12 residues. V lost 3 bases and J 9 bases, leaving 6 bases between the germline ends. This CDR3 is CAISDKGSPLHF. CDR3 coding DNA: TGTGCCATCAGTGATAAAGGTTCACCCCTCCACTTT.

The genes are TRBV19 and TRBJ2-7; no clear D. The CDR3 is made up of 12 amino acids. Germline CDR1 is LNHDA and CDR2 is SQIVND (reference sequence). Trimming stripped 6 bases from V and 4 bases from J, with 10 bases between. CDR3 sequence reads: CASSDTPYEQYF. The CDR3, as DNA: TGTGCCAGTAGCGACACACCTTACGAGCAGTACTTC.

The CDR3 loop is CASSESGGDRGPGNTIYF. The DNA for the CDR3 is TGCGCCAGCAGTGAGTCCGGCGGAGACAGGGGGCCCGGAAACACCATATATTTT. The chain links TRBV10-1 to TRBJ1-3, with TRBD1 matching 10 bases. CDR3 length: 18 amino acids. The V gene's germline CDR1 is WNHNN and CDR2 SYGVQD (reference sequence). V was clipped by 0 bases and J by 4 bases; unmatched bases: 9.

V is TRBV12-5 and J is TRBJ2-1; 9 bases are a match to TRBD2. With 6 bases clipped from V and 9 bases from J, the junction kept 9 bases outside the gene matches. Germline-derived CDR1 and CDR2 are LGHNT and FRNRAP. This CDR3 has 14 residues. Written as DNA, the CDR3 is TGTGCTAGTGGCTCCTTAGCGGGGGTGGTTGAGCAGTTCTTC. It yields the protein CASGSLAGVVEQFF.